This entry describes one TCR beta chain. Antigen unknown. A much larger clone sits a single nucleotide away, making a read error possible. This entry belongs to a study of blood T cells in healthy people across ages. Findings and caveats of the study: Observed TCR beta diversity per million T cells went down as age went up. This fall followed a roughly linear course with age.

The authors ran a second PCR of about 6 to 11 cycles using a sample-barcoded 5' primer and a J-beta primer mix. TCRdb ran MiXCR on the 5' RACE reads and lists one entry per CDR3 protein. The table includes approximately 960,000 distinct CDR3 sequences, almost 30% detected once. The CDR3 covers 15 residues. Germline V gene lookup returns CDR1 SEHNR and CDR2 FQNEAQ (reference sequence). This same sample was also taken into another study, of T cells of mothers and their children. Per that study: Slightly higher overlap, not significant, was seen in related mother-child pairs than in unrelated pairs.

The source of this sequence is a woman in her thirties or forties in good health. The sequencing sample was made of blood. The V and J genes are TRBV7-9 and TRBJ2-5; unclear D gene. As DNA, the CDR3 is TGTACCAGCAGCTCCTACACCACATCCCAAGAGACCCAGTACTTC. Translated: CTSSSYTTSQETQYF.